The 23 T cell receptor beta chains below all came from one sample that was sequenced in a study of T cell repertoires in cytomegalovirus infection. TCRdb fed the reads into MiXCR, producing one record per CDR3 protein. The sample has roughly 990,000 distinct CDR3 sequences, roughly 31% seen once; the top ten hold 13%. These TCRs are of unknown antigen specificity. The material was cultured CD8+ T cells from PBMCs, obtained from culture after CMV antigen stimulation. The source is a human donor in good health (CMV status not recorded). Some clones in this sample may be carry-over from other donors' samples.

The chain joins TRBV5-8 to TRBJ1-4; no clear D. Deletions cut 0 bases from V and 7 bases from J, with 13 bases between. This CDR3 has 15 residues. Germline assignment: CDR1 SGHTS and CDR2 YDEGEE. The DNA for the CDR3 is TGTGCCAGCAGCTTGGGGGAATCGGCTAGTGAAAAACTGTTTTTT. Its translation: CASSLGESASEKLFF.

The J gene is TRBJ2-5, the V gene TRBV15; D is unclear. Germline CDR1 and CDR2: LNHNV and YYDKDF (reference sequence). The CDR3 totals 14 residues. The V end lost 3 bases, the J end lost 5 bases, and 13 bases lay between the germline ends. CDR3 sequence reads: CATSSRALGETQYF. The CDR3 coding sequence is TGTGCCACCAGCAGCCGGGCCTTGGGGGAGACCCAGTACTTC. Filled out from reference TRBV15 and TRBJ2-5, the complete variable domain reads DAMVIQNPRYQVTQFGKPVTLSCSQTLNHNVMYWYQQKSSQAPKLLFHYYDKDFNNEADTPDNFQSRRPNTSFCFLDIRSPGLGDTAMYLCATSSRALGETQYFGPGTRLLVL.

On this clonotype: An end of the junction differs from the germline gene, which may be a read error. This rearrangement joins TRBV7-2 to TRBJ1-2, with D maybe TRBD1 (5 bases). The V gene's germline CDR1 is SGHTA and CDR2 FQGNSA. This CDR3 contains 15 residues. Here the CDR3 reads CDSSEVLRDGSGYTF. The CDR3, as DNA: TGTGACAGCAGCGAGGTACTCCGGGACGGATCTGGCTACACCTTC.

As to this clonotype: Since a much larger clone is just one base distant, this may be a read error. This chain's CDR3 is CANSSSTGQPQHF. The CDR3 DNA is TGCGCCAACAGTAGCAGTACGGGCCAGCCCCAGCATTTT. The genes are TRBV10-2 and TRBJ1-5, with no clear D. Looked up from germline, CDR1 is WSHSY and CDR2 is SAAADI. The CDR3 spans 13 residues.

Only a few counts were recorded for this clonotype. This rearrangement joins TRBV4-3 to TRBJ2-2; D is unresolved. CDR3 length: 16 amino acids. Trimming pared 8 bases from V and 0 bases from J, leaving 16 bases between. CDR1 is LGHNA, CDR2 YSLEER, per germline. The CDR3 nucleotides read TGCGCCAGCCGAAACAGCGAAACCGCGAACACCGGGGAGCTGTTTTTT. Translating gives CASRNSETANTGELFF.

This clonotype was seen repeatedly, ten times or more. The V and J genes are TRBV7-6 and TRBJ2-1; 8 bases are shared with TRBD1. The CDR3 consists of 16 residues. CDR1 is SGHVS and CDR2 is FNYEAQ in the germline V gene. J was trimmed by 12 bases and V by 5 bases; bases with no gene match: 18. CDR3 DNA sequence: TGTGCCAGCAGCCCGCCCGGTTTGGCAGGGGGCGGTGGGCAGTTCTTC. Its protein product is CASSPPGLAGGGGQFF.

The V call is TRBV4-1, the J call TRBJ2-3; tentative D call: TRBD1 (6 bases). This CDR3 is built from 16 residues. V dropped 3 bases and J dropped 1 base, with 14 bases sitting between them. The germline V gene has CDR1 MGHRA and CDR2 YSYEKL. CDR3 region: CASSQQGLYGTDTQYF. The CDR3 coding sequence is TGCGCCAGCAGCCAGCAGGGGTTGTACGGCACAGATACGCAGTATTTT.

In this sample, this clonotype turned up a few times. The V call is TRBV28, the J call TRBJ1-5; weak D call: TRBD1 (6 bases). V lost 2 bases to trimming and J lost 2 bases, with 16 bases between them. Per the germline V gene, CDR1 is MDHEN and CDR2 is SYDVKM. The CDR3 runs 17 residues. This chain's CDR3 is CASSLTGMVRGNQPQHF. The CDR3 bases are TGTGCCAGCAGTTTAACAGGGATGGTTCGGGGCAATCAGCCCCAGCATTTT.

This clonotype showed up many times. The V call is TRBV7-8, the J call TRBJ2-5; 9 bases are shared with TRBD2. This CDR3 is built from 16 residues. V gave up 3 bases and J gave up 1 base; unmatched junction bases: 6. Per the germline V gene, CDR1 is SGHVS and CDR2 is FQNEAQ. CDR3 region: CASSLILAGAQETQYF. CDR3 nucleotides: TGTGCCAGCAGCTTGATCTTAGCGGGGGCCCAAGAGACCCAGTACTTC.

This clonotype occurred a few times. The J gene is TRBJ1-1, the V gene TRBV6-5; D gene ambiguous. Trimming shortened V by 7 bases and J by 2 bases, and 17 bases separated the two germline ends. Germline lookup yields CDR1 MNHEY and CDR2 SVGAGI. The CDR3 runs to 15 residues. CDR3 bases: TGTGCCAGCATCTCCGTACGGGGAAGTAACACTGAAGCTTTCTTT. It yields the protein CASISVRGSNTEAFF.

Concerning this clonotype itself: A much larger clone sits a single nucleotide away, making a read error possible. The genes are TRBV11-2 and TRBJ2-5; D is ambiguous. Germline lookup yields CDR1 SGHAT and CDR2 FQNNGV. This CDR3 comprises 15 residues. Trimming removed 6 bases from V and 5 bases from J, with 19 bases in between. The CDR3 region has the DNA TGTGCCAGCAGTATTGGGGTGGGGATGCCGGAGACCCAGTACTTC. Protein: CASSIGVGMPETQYF.

A few counts support this clonotype. The CDR3 protein is CASSPSRVDEQFF. The CDR3, as DNA: TGTGCCAGCAGCCCCTCCAGGGTCGATGAGCAGTTCTTC. The J gene is TRBJ2-1, the V gene TRBV7-9, with a tentative D call TRBD1 (5 bases). The length of the CDR3 is 13 residues. The V and J ends lost 5 bases and 8 bases respectively, with 13 bases between them. Looked up from germline, CDR1 is SEHNR and CDR2 is FQNEAQ (reference sequence).

The chain uses TRBV27 and TRBJ1-6, with D uncertain. CDR1 and CDR2 from the germline V gene are MNHEY and SMNVEV (reference sequence). The CDR3 covers 13 residues. V was cut by 6 bases and J by 10 bases, with 13 bases left in between. The CDR3 region is CASSPGVPSPLHF. CDR3 DNA sequence: TGTGCCAGCAGCCCCGGGGTTCCGTCACCCCTCCACTTT.

This clonotype has more than one count but fewer than ten. The rearrangement joins TRBV10-2 to TRBJ2-3; D might be TRBD2 (6 bases). CDR3 length: 14 amino acids. The germline CDR1 and CDR2 sequences are WSHSY and SAAADI. The ends were cut back, 4 bases at V and 0 bases at J, with 8 bases in the middle. The CDR3 DNA sequence: TGCGCCAGCAGTGTAGCGGTTAGCACAGATACGCAGTATTTT. Translated, it gives CASSVAVSTDTQYF.

In this sample, this clonotype turned up many times. The gene calls are TRBV6-5 and TRBJ2-1, with D perhaps being TRBD1 or TRBD2 (6 bases each). The germline V gene has CDR1 MNHEY and CDR2 SVGAGI. V shed 3 bases and J shed 1 base, with 10 bases lying between them. CDR3 length: 15 residues. The DNA for the CDR3 is TGTGCCAGCAGTTATGGGGGGCCTTCCTACAATGAGCAGTTCTTC. It is translated as CASSYGGPSYNEQFF.

At least ten counts were recorded for this clonotype. V gene TRBV7-8 combines with J gene TRBJ2-2; D may be TRBD2 (6 bases). V was trimmed by 5 bases and J by 5 bases, leaving 15 bases between them. Germline V gene lookup returns CDR1 SGHVS and CDR2 FQNEAQ. The CDR3 runs to 15 residues. Here the CDR3 reads CASSAAGNQTGELFF. CDR3 DNA: TGTGCCAGCAGCGCTGCGGGGAATCAGACCGGGGAGCTGTTTTTT.

This chain uses TRBV19 with TRBJ2-5, with TRBD1 matching 9 bases. The CDR3 consists of 15 residues. Germline assignment: CDR1 LNHDA and CDR2 SQIVND (reference sequence). The ends lost 3 bases at V and 5 bases at J; junction bases unmatched: 7. This chain's CDR3 is CASSIGQGRVETQYF. The DNA for the CDR3 is TGTGCCAGTAGTATTGGACAGGGGAGGGTTGAGACCCAGTACTTC.

The rearrangement joins TRBV4-2 to TRBJ2-1; D is unresolved. The V gene lost 4 bases and the J gene lost 0 bases, with 13 bases spanning the gap. Germline V gene data show CDR1 as LGHNA and CDR2 as YNFKEQ. The CDR3 runs 16 residues. The CDR3 reads CASSPRSPSSYNEQFF. The CDR3 bases are TGTGCCAGCAGCCCCCGTAGTCCAAGCTCCTACAATGAGCAGTTCTTC.

This clonotype was recorded many times. The chain carries TRBV12-3 or TRBV12-4 and TRBJ1-4; D unclear. The CDR3 is 13 residues long. With 2 bases removed from V and 5 bases from J, the gap between germline ends came to 6 bases. The CDR3 coding sequence is TGTGCCAGCAGTTTAAGCCGGAATGAAAAACTGTTTTTT. Translation: CASSLSRNEKLFF.

This clonotype occurred a few times. The V call is TRBV5-1, the J call TRBJ1-3; D is unclear. The V end was cut by 0 bases, the J end by 1 base, with 8 bases between. The germline V gene has CDR1 SGHRS and CDR2 YFSETQ. The CDR3 loop spans 15 amino acids. CDR3: CASSLDPRSGNTIYF. The CDR3 region has the DNA TGCGCCAGCAGCTTGGATCCCAGATCTGGAAACACCATATATTTT.

The chain has TRBV27 and TRBJ2-1; D gene unclear. The CDR3 loop spans 15 amino acids. Trimming pared 7 bases from V and 1 base from J, leaving 14 bases between. Germline V gene lookup returns CDR1 MNHEY and CDR2 SMNVEV (reference sequence). CDR3 protein: CASTSHLQSYNEQFF. The CDR3 DNA follows: TGTGCCAGCACCTCCCACCTCCAGTCCTACAATGAGCAGTTCTTC.

The chain recombines TRBV6-5 with TRBJ1-1; 8 bases are shared with TRBD1. The CDR3 covers 13 residues. The trim removed 2 bases at V and 9 bases at J, leaving 5 bases unmatched. CDR1 MNHEY and CDR2 SVGAGI come from the germline V gene. This CDR3 reads CASSYEQGAQAFF. CDR3 coding DNA: TGTGCCAGCAGTTACGAGCAGGGGGCGCAAGCTTTCTTT.

The chain carries TRBV6-8 and TRBJ2-7; D gene ambiguous. V was shortened by 2 bases and J by 7 bases, with 15 bases between the two germline ends. The CDR3 is 14 amino acids. Germline V lookup: CDR1 MNHGY, CDR2 SAAAGT. The DNA of the CDR3 is TGTGCCAGCAGTTACACCCAATTCTTGGGGGAGCAGTACGTC. Residues: CASSYTQFLGEQYV.